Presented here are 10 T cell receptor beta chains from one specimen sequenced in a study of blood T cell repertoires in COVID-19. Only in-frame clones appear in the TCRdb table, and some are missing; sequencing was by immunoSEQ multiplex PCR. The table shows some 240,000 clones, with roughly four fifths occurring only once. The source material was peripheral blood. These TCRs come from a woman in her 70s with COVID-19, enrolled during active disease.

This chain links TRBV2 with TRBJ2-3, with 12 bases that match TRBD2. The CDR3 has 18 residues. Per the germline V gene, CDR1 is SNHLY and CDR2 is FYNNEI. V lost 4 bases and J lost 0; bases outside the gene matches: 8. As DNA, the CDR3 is TGTGCCAGCAGTGTGGCTAGCGGGAGGGGACGGAGCACAGATACGCAGTATTTT. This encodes CASSVASGRGRSTDTQYF.

DNA of the CDR3: TGTGCCAGCAGCCAAGTTCGAGAGACCCAGTACTTC. Translated: CASSQVRETQYF. V is TRBV3-1 (or the pseudogene TRBV3-2) and J is TRBJ2-5; D is ambiguous. The CDR3 is made up of 12 amino acids. The germline gives CDR1 LGHDT, CDR2 YNNKEL (reference sequence). V was shortened by 1 base and J by 4 bases, with 4 bases between the two germline ends.

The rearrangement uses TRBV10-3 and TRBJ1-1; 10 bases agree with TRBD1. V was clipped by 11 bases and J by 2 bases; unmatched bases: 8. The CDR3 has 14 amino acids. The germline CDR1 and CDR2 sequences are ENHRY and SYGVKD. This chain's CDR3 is CASLGDRGNTEAFF. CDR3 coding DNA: TGTGCCTCACTGGGGGACAGGGGTAACACTGAAGCTTTCTTT.

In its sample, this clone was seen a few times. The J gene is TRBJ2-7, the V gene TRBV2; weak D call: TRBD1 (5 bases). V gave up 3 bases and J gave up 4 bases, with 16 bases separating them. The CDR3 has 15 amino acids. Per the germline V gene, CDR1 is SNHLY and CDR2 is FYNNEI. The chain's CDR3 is CASSEGRLPKYEQYF. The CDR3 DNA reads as TGTGCCAGCAGTGAGGGGCGGCTCCCGAAATACGAGCAGTACTTC.

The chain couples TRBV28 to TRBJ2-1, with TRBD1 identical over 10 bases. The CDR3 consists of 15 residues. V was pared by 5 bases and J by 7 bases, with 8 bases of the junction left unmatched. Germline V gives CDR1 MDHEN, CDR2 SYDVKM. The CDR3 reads CASSKPGQGSNEQFF. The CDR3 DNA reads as TGTGCCAGCAGTAAACCGGGACAGGGGTCGAATGAGCAGTTCTTC.

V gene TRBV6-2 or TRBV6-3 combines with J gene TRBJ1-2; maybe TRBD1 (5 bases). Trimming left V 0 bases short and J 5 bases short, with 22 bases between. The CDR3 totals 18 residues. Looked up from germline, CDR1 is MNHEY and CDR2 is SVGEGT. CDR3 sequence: CASSYSTVSQVGRYGYTF. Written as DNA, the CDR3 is TGTGCCAGCAGTTACTCGACAGTTTCTCAGGTCGGGCGGTATGGCTACACCTTC.

CDR3 sequence (DNA): TGTGCCATCAGTGACTCCAGCGGTCGGGAAAGCGAGCAGTACTTC. This gives the protein CAISDSSGRESEQYF. V gene TRBV10-3 combines with J gene TRBJ2-7; possibly TRBD2 for D (5 bases). The CDR3 runs to 15 residues. CDR1 and CDR2 (germline): ENHRY, SYGVKD. Trimming shortened V by 3 bases and J by 6 bases, and 18 bases separated the two germline ends.

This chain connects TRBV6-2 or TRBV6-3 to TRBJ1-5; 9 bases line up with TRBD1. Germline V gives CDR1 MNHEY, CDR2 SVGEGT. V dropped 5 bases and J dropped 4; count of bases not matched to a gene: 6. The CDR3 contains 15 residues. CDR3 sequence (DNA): TGTGCCAGCAGTAGGGGACAGGGAACAAATCAGCCCCAGCATTTT. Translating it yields CASSRGQGTNQPQHF.

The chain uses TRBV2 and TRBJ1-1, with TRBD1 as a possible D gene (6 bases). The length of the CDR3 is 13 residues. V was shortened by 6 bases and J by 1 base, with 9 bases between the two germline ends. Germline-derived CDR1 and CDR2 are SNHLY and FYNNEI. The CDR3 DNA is TGTGCCAGCAGCCGACAGGCGAACACTGAAGCTTTCTTT. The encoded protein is CASSRQANTEAFF. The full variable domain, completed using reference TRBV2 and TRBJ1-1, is EPEVTQTPSHQVTQMGQEVILRCVPISNHLYFYWYRQILGQKVEFLVSFYNNEISEKSEIFDDQFSVERPDGSNFTLKIRSTKLEDSAMYFCASSRQANTEAFFGQGTRLTVV.

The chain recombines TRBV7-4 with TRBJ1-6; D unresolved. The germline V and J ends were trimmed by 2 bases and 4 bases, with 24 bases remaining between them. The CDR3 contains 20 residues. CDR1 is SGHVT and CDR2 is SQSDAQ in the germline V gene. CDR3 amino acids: CASSLPRGKFRSLYNSPLHF. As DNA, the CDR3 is TGTGCCAGCAGCTTACCCCGGGGAAAGTTCCGATCCTTGTATAATTCACCCCTCCACTTT.